A selection of T cell receptor beta chains follows, all from one sample in a study of ipilimumab plus nivolumab after autologous stem cell transplantation. Assay: immunoSEQ multiplex PCR; the TCRdb copy retains only in-frame clones and omits some. The table lists some 9,300 clones, about 70% of them singletons, with about 19% in the top ten. The sample was PBMCs, taken in a trial of ipilimumab plus nivolumab as post-transplant consolidation. These receptors came from a female donor with multiple myeloma. CDR3s include the opening cysteine and the closing phenylalanine or tryptophan. A D gene is named only where the DNA matches it firmly. The size entry is marked missing in some rows and otherwise reads once, few, many or a size class.

length	D	V	size	J	DNA	CDR3
15	.	TRBV19	.	TRBJ2-1	TGTGCCAGTATGCCGACTACGTCATTCGGCAATGAGCAGTTCTTC	CASMPTTSFGNEQFF
14	.	TRBV28	.	TRBJ1-2	TGTGCCAGCAGTGCGACCCCAGGGGTCTATGGCTACACCTTC	CASSATPGVYGYTF
13	.	TRBV7-9	few	TRBJ1-1	TGTGCCAGCAGCCTTCAAGAAACAACTGAAGCTTTCTTT	CASSLQETTEAFF
14	TRBD1	TRBV27	.	TRBJ1-1	TGTGCCAGCAGTTTTAGGACAGGGGGCACTGAAGCTTTCTTT	CASSFRTGGTEAFF
13	.	TRBV28	few	TRBJ2-7	TGTGCCAGCAGTTTATGGGCGGAGTTCGAGCAGTACTTC	CASSLWAEFEQYF
13	.	TRBV11-2	.	TRBJ1-6	TGTGCCAGCAGCTTAGAAGGGGATTCACCCCTCCACTTT	CASSLEGDSPLHF
13	TRBD2	TRBV6-1	.	TRBJ2-7	TGTGCCAGCAGTGGACTAGCCGGATACGAGCAGTACTTC	CASSGLAGYEQYF
14	TRBD1	TRBV5-3	.	TRBJ1-1	TGTGCCAGAAGCTGGCAGGGGGCGGACACTGAAGCTTTCTTT	CARSWQGADTEAFF
13	.	TRBV11-2	.	TRBJ1-5	TGTGCCAGCAGCTTATACACGGATCAGCCCCAGCATTTT	CASSLYTDQPQHF
15	.	TRBV7-2	.	TRBJ2-1	TGTGCCAGCAGCGTTAGCGGAACTTCCTACAATGAGCAGTTCTTC	CASSVSGTSYNEQFF
15	.	TRBV27	.	TRBJ1-1	TGTGCCAGCAGTTCGGTTCCAGACGACTTCACTGAAGCTTTCTTT	CASSSVPDDFTEAFF
16	TRBD1	TRBV6-1	.	TRBJ2-2	TGTGCCAGCAGTGAGTGGACAGGGGAGAACACCGGGGAGCTGTTTTTT	CASSEWTGENTGELFF
14	TRBD1	TRBV28	.	TRBJ1-6	TGTGCCATCACTAGGGACAGGGCTAATTCACCCCTCCACTTT	CAITRDRANSPLHF
16	TRBD2	TRBV28	.	TRBJ2-3	TGTGCCAGCAACAACATCCTAGCGGGAGGACCAGATACGCAGTATTTT	CASNNILAGGPDTQYF
14	.	TRBV18	.	TRBJ2-5	TGTGCCAGCTCACCACCCGGGGCCCAGCGGGCCCAGTACTTC	CASSPPGAQRAQYF
15	TRBD1	TRBV6-8	few	TRBJ2-5	TGTGCCAACACAATTGGGACAGGGGTTCGGGAGACCCAGTACTTC	CANTIGTGVRETQYF
12	.	TRBV13	.	TRBJ1-1	TGTGCCAGCAGCTTAGCCTCCCGGGAAGCTTTCTTT	CASSLASREAFF
14	TRBD1	TRBV7-2	.	TRBJ2-2	TGTGCCAGCAGCTTTGACAGGGGTAGCGGGGAGCTGTTTTTT	CASSFDRGSGELFF
14	.	TRBV5-1	.	TRBJ1-1	TGCGCCAGCAGCTTGGCCCCCGGGGGTATAGTCGCTTTCTTT	CASSLAPGGIVAFF
14	.	TRBV6-6	.	TRBJ2-7	TGTGCCAGCAGCCTATCGGGGGTCGGCTACGAGCAGTACTTC	CASSLSGVGYEQYF
15	.	TRBV6-1	.	TRBJ1-4	TGTGCCAGCAGTGAACCAGGGGCATTAGGTGAAAAACTGTTTTTT	CASSEPGALGEKLFF
14	TRBD1	TRBV6-1	few	TRBJ2-2	TGTGCCAGCAGCTTCCGGACAGGGGCCGGGGAGCTGTTTTTT	CASSFRTGAGELFF
15	TRBD1	TRBV25-1	few	TRBJ2-6	TGTGCCAGCAGTGAGACTGGACAGGGGTACAACGTCCTGACTTTC	CASSETGQGYNVLTF
16	TRBD1	TRBV5-1	.	TRBJ1-1	TGCGCCAGCAGCTCTGGACAGGCCGGAGGGAACACTGAAGCTTTCTTT	CASSSGQAGGNTEAFF
17	.	TRBV10-3	.	TRBJ1-6	TGTGCCATCAGTGAGTCCAAACAGCTAAATCTTAATTCACCCCTCCACTTT	CAISESKQLNLNSPLHF
13	TRBD1	TRBV5-6	.	TRBJ2-7	TGTGCCAGCAGCATTACAGGGGGGTACGAGCAGTACTTC	CASSITGGYEQYF
13	TRBD1	TRBV6-1	.	TRBJ2-7	TGTGCCAGCAGGTTACAGGGGGCCTACGAGCAGTACTTC	CASRLQGAYEQYF
15	.	TRBV7-9	medium-sized	TRBJ1-4	TGTGCCAGCAGCTTAAAGGGGACCTTTTTGGGAAAACTGTTTTTT	CASSLKGTFLGKLFF
15	TRBD1	TRBV19	.	TRBJ1-5	TGTGCCAGTAGTATAGGACAGGGTAGCAATCAGCCCCAGCATTTT	CASSIGQGSNQPQHF
15	TRBD1	TRBV19	.	TRBJ1-1	TGTGCCAGTAGGGGCGGGACAGGGCTGAACACTGAAGCTTTCTTT	CASRGGTGLNTEAFF
16	.	TRBV25-1	.	TRBJ2-3	TGTGCCAGCAGTGATCTGGGAGACAGGCCCACAGATACGCAGTATTTT	CASSDLGDRPTDTQYF
12	.	TRBV27	.	TRBJ2-7	TGTGCCAGCAGTTTGCCCTCGGGGGAGCAGTACTTC	CASSLPSGEQYF
19	.	TRBV27	.	TRBJ2-1	TGTGCCAGCAGTTTATATTTTACGGGTGCATCTGGTCTTAAGAATGAGCAGTTCTTC	CASSLYFTGASGLKNEQFF
13	.	TRBV5-4	.	TRBJ2-7	TGTGCCAGCAGCTTGGATCGGGTGCGAGAGCAGTACTTC	CASSLDRVREQYF
13	.	TRBV30	once	TRBJ2-7	TGTGCCTGGAGCGGCAGGGGGGCGTACGAGCAGTACTTC	CAWSGRGAYEQYF
16	.	TRBV11-3	once	TRBJ1-1	TGTGCCAGCAGCCTAGGATCGGACAGCCCGAACACTGAAGCTTTCTTT	CASSLGSDSPNTEAFF
14	.	TRBV27	.	TRBJ1-2	TGTGCCAGCAGTTTATCCGGACAATATTATGGCTACACCTTC	CASSLSGQYYGYTF
17	TRBD1	TRBV7-2	few	TRBJ1-3	TGTGCCAGCAGCCCAGGGACAGGTTGGGGCTCTGGAAACACCATATATTTT	CASSPGTGWGSGNTIYF
14	.	TRBV19	few	TRBJ2-6	TGTGCCAGTAGACCACTAGGGAGAAGCAACGTCCTGACTTTC	CASRPLGRSNVLTF
16	TRBD1	TRBV28	.	TRBJ2-3	TGTGCCAGCAGCCAGTCGGGACAGTTTAGCACAGATACGCAGTATTTT	CASSQSGQFSTDTQYF
14	.	TRBV19	.	TRBJ2-7	TGTGCCAGTAGCCTTGACAGTGCACAGTACGAGCAGTACTTC	CASSLDSAQYEQYF
17	TRBD2	TRBV27	.	TRBJ2-1	TGTGCCAGCAAGAGACTAGCGGGAGGGAGCTCCTACAATGAGCAGTTCTTC	CASKRLAGGSSYNEQFF
14	.	TRBV7-8	.	TRBJ2-7	TGTGCCAGCAGCATGACAGAAAGCTTCCACGAGCAGTACTTC	CASSMTESFHEQYF
16	.	TRBV5-5	.	TRBJ1-1	TGTGCCAGCAGCTTGGCCCTTTCAGGGAGTGGCGCTGAAGCTTTCTTT	CASSLALSGSGAEAFF
13	.	TRBV30	.	TRBJ2-3	TGTGCCTGTTCGGCGGGACTCACAGATACGCAGTATTTT	CACSAGLTDTQYF
13	.	TRBV19	.	TRBJ1-1	TGTGCCAGTAGTAGGGAAAGGGACACTGAAGCTTTCTTT	CASSRERDTEAFF
15	TRBD2	TRBV2	few	TRBJ2-1	TGTGCCAGCAGACCCGGGACTAGCGGTAACAATGAGCAGTTCTTC	CASRPGTSGNNEQFF
15	.	TRBV10-3	few	TRBJ2-3	TGTGCCAGCCTCTCTACTCTGGGACGCACAGATACGCAGTATTTT	CASLSTLGRTDTQYF
16	.	TRBV7-2	.	TRBJ2-1	TGTGCCAGCAGCGTATTAGTAGCGGCCTCCTACAATGAGCAGTTCTTC	CASSVLVAASYNEQFF